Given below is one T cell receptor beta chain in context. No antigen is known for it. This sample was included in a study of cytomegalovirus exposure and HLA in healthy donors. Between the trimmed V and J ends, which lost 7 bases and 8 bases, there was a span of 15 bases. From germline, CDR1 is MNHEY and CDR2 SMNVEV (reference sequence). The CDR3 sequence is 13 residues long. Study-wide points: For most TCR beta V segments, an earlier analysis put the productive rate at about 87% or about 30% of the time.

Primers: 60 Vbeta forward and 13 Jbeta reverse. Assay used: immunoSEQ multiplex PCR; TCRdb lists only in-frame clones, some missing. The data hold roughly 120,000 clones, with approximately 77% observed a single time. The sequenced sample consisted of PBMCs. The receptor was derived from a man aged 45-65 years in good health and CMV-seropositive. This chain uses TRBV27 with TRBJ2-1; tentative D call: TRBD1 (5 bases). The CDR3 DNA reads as TGTGCCAGCAAGGGGCAGGGATCGCATGAGCAGTTCTTC. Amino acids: CASKGQGSHEQFF.